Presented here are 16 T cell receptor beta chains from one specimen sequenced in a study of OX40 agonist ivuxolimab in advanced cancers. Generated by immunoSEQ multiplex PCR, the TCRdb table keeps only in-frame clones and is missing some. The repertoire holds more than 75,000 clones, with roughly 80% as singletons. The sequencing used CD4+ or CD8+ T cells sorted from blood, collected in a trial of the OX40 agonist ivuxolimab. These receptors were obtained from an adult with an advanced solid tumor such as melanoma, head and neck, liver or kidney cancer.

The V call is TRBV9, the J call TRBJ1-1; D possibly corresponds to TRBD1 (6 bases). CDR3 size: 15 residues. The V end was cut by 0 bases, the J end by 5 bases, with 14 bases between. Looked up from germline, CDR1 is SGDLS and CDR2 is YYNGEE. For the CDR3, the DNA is TGTGCCAGCAGCGTAGATGGGGGCAGCCGGACTGAAGCTTTCTTT. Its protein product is CASSVDGGSRTEAFF.

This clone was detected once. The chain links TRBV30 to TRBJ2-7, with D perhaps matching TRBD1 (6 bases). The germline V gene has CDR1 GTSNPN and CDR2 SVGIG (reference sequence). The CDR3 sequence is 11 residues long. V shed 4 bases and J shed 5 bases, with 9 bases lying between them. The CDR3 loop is CAWTQGHEQYF. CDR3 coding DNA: TGTGCCTGGACACAGGGCCACGAGCAGTACTTC.

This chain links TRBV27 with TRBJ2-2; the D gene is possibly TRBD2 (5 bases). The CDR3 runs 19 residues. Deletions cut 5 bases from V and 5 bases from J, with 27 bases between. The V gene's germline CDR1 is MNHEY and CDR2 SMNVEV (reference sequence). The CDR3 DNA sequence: TGTGCCAGCAGTCTCACTAGTGGCCCGACCGGAGCCTTAACCGGGGAGCTGTTTTTT. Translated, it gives CASSLTSGPTGALTGELFF.

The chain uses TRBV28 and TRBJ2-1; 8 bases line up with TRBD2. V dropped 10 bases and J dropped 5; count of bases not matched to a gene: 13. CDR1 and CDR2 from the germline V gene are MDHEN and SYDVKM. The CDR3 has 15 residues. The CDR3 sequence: CATATGTSKNNEQFF. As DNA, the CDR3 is TGTGCCACCGCGACCGGGACTAGTAAGAACAATGAGCAGTTCTTC.

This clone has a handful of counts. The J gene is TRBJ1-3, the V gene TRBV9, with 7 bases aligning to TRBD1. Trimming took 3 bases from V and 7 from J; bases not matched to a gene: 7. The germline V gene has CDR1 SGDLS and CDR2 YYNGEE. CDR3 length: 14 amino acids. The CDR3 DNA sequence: TGTGCCAGCAGCGCCAGCAGGGGGTCGAACACCATATATTTT. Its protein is CASSASRGSNTIYF.

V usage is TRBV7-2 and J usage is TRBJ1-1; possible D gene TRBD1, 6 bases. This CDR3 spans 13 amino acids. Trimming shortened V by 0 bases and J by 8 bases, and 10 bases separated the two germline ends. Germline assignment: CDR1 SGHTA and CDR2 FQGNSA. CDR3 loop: CASSLARGQEAFF. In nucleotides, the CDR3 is TGTGCCAGCAGCTTAGCCAGGGGACAAGAAGCTTTCTTT.

This CDR3 reads CASSGGREDTQYF. The CDR3, as DNA: TGCGCCAGCTCGGGGGGGCGGGAAGATACGCAGTATTTT. V is TRBV10-2 and J is TRBJ2-3; 8 bases agree with TRBD2. The V gene's germline CDR1 is WSHSY and CDR2 SAAADI. The V segment lost 8 bases and the J segment 5 bases; nucleotides outside the gene matches: 6. The CDR3 has 13 amino acids.

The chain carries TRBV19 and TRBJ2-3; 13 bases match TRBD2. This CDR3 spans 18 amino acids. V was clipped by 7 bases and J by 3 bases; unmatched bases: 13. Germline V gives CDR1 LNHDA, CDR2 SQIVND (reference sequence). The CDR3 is CASMRGRPGLAGTDTQYF. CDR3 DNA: TGTGCCAGTATGAGGGGGCGGCCGGGACTAGCGGGGACAGATACGCAGTATTTT.

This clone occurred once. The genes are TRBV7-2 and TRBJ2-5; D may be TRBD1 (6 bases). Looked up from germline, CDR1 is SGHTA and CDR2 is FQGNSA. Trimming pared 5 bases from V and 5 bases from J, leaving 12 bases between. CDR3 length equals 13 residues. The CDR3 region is CASSKQGRETQYF. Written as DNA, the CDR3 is TGTGCCAGCAGCAAACAGGGAAGGGAGACCCAGTACTTC.

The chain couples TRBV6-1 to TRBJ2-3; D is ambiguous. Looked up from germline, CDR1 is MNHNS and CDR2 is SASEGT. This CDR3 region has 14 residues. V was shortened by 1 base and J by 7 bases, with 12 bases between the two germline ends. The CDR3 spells CASSEGGLGNTQYF. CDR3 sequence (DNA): TGTGCCAGCAGTGAAGGGGGATTAGGGAATACGCAGTATTTT.

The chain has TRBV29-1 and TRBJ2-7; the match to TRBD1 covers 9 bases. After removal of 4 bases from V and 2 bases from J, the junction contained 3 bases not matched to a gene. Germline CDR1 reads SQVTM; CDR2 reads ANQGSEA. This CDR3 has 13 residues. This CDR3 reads CSVGGQGTYEQYF. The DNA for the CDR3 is TGCAGCGTTGGGGGACAGGGTACCTACGAGCAGTACTTC.

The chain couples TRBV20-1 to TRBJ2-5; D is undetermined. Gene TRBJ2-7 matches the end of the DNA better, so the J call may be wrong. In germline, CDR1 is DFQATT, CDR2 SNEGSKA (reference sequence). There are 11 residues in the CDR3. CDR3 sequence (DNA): TGCAGTGCTATGCCCTCCTACGAGCAGTACTTC. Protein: CSAMPSYEQYF.

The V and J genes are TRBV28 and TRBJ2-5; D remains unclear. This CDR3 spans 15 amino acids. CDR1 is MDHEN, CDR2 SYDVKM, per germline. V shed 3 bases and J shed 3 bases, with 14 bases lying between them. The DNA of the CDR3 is TGTGCCAGCAGTTTCCCGAGATTGGGTGAAGAGACCCAGTACTTC. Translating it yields CASSFPRLGEETQYF.

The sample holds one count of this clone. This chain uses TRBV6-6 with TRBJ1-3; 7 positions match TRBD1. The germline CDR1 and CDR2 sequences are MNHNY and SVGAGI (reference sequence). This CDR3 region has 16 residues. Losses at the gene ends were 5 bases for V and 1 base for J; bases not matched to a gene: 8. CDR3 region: CASSPRGAGSGNTIYF. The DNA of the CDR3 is TGTGCCAGCAGTCCCAGGGGGGCAGGGTCTGGAAACACCATATATTTT.

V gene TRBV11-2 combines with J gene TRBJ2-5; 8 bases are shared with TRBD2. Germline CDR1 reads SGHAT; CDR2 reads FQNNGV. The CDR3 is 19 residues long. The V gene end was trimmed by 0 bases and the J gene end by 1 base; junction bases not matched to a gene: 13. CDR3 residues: CASSLDGNKSGGTQETQYF. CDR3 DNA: TGTGCCAGCAGCTTAGATGGGAATAAGAGCGGGGGCACCCAAGAGACCCAGTACTTC.

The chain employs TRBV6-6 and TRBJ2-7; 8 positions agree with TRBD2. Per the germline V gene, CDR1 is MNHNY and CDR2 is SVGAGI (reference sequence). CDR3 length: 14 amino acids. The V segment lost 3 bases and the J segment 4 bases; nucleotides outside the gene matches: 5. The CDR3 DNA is TGTGCCAGCAGTTATCGGCGGGAGGAGTACGAGCAGTACTTC. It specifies CASSYRREEYEQYF.